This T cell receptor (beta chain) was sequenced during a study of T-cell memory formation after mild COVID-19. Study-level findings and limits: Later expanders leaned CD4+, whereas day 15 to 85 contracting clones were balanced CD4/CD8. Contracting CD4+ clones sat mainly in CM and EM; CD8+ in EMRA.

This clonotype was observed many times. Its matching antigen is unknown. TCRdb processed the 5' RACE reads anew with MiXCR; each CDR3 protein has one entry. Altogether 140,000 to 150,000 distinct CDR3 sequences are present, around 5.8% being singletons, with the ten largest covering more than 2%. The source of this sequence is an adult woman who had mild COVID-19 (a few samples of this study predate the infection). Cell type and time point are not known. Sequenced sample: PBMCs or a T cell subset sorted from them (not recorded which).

Written as DNA, the CDR3 is TGTGCCAGCAGCTTGATCCAACAGCGGAAGGTTACTAGCGGGAGGGGAGAGACCCAGTACTTC. It codes for CASSLIQQRKVTSGRGETQYF. This chain joins TRBV7-8 and TRBJ2-5; 13 bases match TRBD2. Per germline, CDR1 SGHVS and CDR2 FQNEAQ. The CDR3 loop spans 21 amino acids. V was pared by 3 bases and J by 4 bases, with 20 bases of the junction left unmatched. Full variable domain (remainder filled in from reference TRBV7-8 and TRBJ2-5): GAGVSQSPRYKVAKRGQDVALRCDPISGHVSLFWYQQALGQGPEFLTYFQNEAQLDKSGLPSDRFFAERPEGSVSTLKIQRTQQEDSAVYLCASSLIQQRKVTSGRGETQYFGPGTRLLVL.